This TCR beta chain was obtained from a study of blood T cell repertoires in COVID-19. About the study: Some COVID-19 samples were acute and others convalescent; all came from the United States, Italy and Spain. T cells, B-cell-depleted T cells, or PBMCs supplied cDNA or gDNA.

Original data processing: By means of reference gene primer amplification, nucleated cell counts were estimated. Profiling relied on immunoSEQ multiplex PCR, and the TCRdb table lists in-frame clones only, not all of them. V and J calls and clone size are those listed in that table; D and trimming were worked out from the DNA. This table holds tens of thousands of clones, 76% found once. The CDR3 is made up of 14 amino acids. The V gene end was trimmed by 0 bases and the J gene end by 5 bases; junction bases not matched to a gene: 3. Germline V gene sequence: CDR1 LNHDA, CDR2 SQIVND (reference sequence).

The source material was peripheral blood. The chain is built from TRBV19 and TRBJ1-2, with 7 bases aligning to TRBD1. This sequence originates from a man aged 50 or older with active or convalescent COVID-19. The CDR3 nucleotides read TGTGCCAGTAGTATAGACAGGGGGGCGTATGGCTACACCTTC. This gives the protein CASSIDRGAYGYTF.